This entry concerns a single T cell receptor beta chain. Its antigen is not known. This record comes from a study of blood T cells in healthy people across ages. Points from the study as a whole: The authors considered diversity estimates from one million T cells to be underestimates.

It was with a sample-barcoded 5' primer and a J-beta primer mix that a second PCR of about 6 to 12 cycles was run. TCRdb called the 5' RACE reads again in MiXCR, with one record for every CDR3 protein. The data show about 840,000 distinct CDR3 sequences, about 28% seen once. Ranging in age from about 6 to 95, the donors were healthy Caucasian individuals from Russia. Every participating donor contributed approximately 10 milliliters of peripheral blood through a draw. This sample also appeared in a second study, on T cells of mothers and their children.

The sample consisted of blood. The source is a woman aged 40 to 49 in good health.

This chain's CDR3 is CASLFADTQYF. The CDR3 DNA reads TGTGCCTCCCTATTCGCAGATACGCAGTATTTT. The V gene is TRBV30, the J gene TRBJ2-3, with no clear D. The germline V gene has CDR1 GTSNPN and CDR2 SVGIG (reference sequence). The CDR3 length is 11 residues. Trimming left V 7 bases short and J 4 bases short, with 9 bases between.